Listed below are T cell receptor beta chains from one sample, sequenced in a study of post-analysis software for immune sequencing data. TCRdb called the PCR reads again in MiXCR, with one record for every CDR3 protein. The sample lists under 650,000 distinct CDR3 sequences, roughly 47% occurring once. Sequenced input: blood. Receptor source: a girl between 5 and 17 years old with multiple sclerosis. The CDR3 runs from the conserved cysteine through the conserved F or W. Each record gives: J gene, clone size, V gene, D gene, CDR3 protein, CDR3 DNA. D genes are given only for firm matches. Expanded clones get a size class; other rows say once, few or many, or leave the size out.

J gene: TRBJ2-7
clone size: NA
V gene: TRBV12-3/TRBV12-4
D gene: TRBD2
CDR3 protein: CASSPPRAGGYEQYF
CDR3 DNA: TGTGCCAGCAGTCCCCCCAGGGCGGGGGGCTACGAGCAGTACTTC

J gene: TRBJ2-5
clone size: NA
V gene: TRBV5-6
D gene: TRBD2
CDR3 protein: CASSLQRGIQETQYF
CDR3 DNA: TGTGCCAGCAGCTTGCAGCGGGGAATCCAAGAGACCCAGTACTTC

J gene: TRBJ1-2
clone size: NA
V gene: TRBV3-1
D gene: TRBD1
CDR3 protein: CASSPSGQGVRYGYTF
CDR3 DNA: TGTGCCAGCAGTCCCTCGGGACAGGGGGTTCGATATGGCTACACCTTC

J gene: TRBJ1-1
clone size: few
V gene: TRBV7-9
D gene: NA
CDR3 protein: CASSPTRQPEAFF
CDR3 DNA: TGTGCCAGCAGCCCAACCCGACAGCCAGAAGCTTTCTTT

J gene: TRBJ2-3
clone size: NA
V gene: TRBV4-1
D gene: TRBD2
CDR3 protein: CASSQEPPSGRASTDTQYF
CDR3 DNA: TGCGCCAGCAGCCAAGAGCCCCCTAGCGGGAGGGCCAGCACAGATACGCAGTATTTT

J gene: TRBJ2-3
clone size: NA
V gene: TRBV5-1
D gene: TRBD2
CDR3 protein: CASMGSPSGGADTQYF
CDR3 DNA: TGCGCCAGCATGGGTTCCCCTAGCGGGGGGGCAGATACGCAGTATTTT

J gene: TRBJ2-7
clone size: NA
V gene: TRBV5-1
D gene: NA
CDR3 protein: CASSRGYSSYEQYF
CDR3 DNA: TGCGCCAGCAGCAGGGGTTATAGCTCCTACGAGCAGTACTTC

J gene: TRBJ1-2
clone size: NA
V gene: TRBV29-1
D gene: NA
CDR3 protein: CSVLVTIGGYTF
CDR3 DNA: TGCAGCGTTTTGGTGACAATCGGGGGCTACACCTTC

J gene: TRBJ1-6
clone size: NA
V gene: TRBV7-2
D gene: TRBD1
CDR3 protein: CASSPGTGSVSPLHF
CDR3 DNA: TGTGCCAGCAGCCCCGGGACAGGGAGTGTCTCACCCCTCCACTTT

J gene: TRBJ1-1
clone size: once
V gene: TRBV7-9
D gene: TRBD1
CDR3 protein: CSSSLNRGRRRDTEAFF
CDR3 DNA: TGTTCCAGCAGCTTAAATAGGGGGCGTCGGAGGGACACTGAAGCTTTCTTT

J gene: TRBJ2-5
clone size: few
V gene: TRBV10-3
D gene: NA
CDR3 protein: CAISPTTSGETQYF
CDR3 DNA: TGTGCCATCAGCCCGACTACCTCGGGAGAGACCCAGTACTTC

J gene: TRBJ2-3
clone size: few
V gene: TRBV20-1
D gene: NA
CDR3 protein: CSASLDSITDTQYF
CDR3 DNA: TGCAGTGCTAGTTTGGACTCGATCACAGATACGCAGTATTTT

J gene: TRBJ2-5
clone size: NA
V gene: TRBV6-4
D gene: NA
CDR3 protein: CASSVTGYNEQYF
CDR3 DNA: TGTGCCAGCAGTGTAACAGGGTACAATGAGCAGTACTTC

J gene: TRBJ1-2
clone size: NA
V gene: TRBV19
D gene: NA
CDR3 protein: CASSTGTFYGYTF
CDR3 DNA: TGTGCCAGTAGTACAGGAACCTTCTATGGCTACACCTTC

J gene: TRBJ2-1
clone size: NA
V gene: TRBV7-7
D gene: TRBD2
CDR3 protein: CASSSSGRAFNEQFF
CDR3 DNA: TGTGCTAGCAGCTCTAGCGGGAGGGCCTTTAATGAGCAGTTCTTC

J gene: TRBJ2-5
clone size: NA
V gene: TRBV5-5
D gene: NA
CDR3 protein: CASSLTGRYQETQYF
CDR3 DNA: TGTGCCAGCAGCCTTACAGGGCGGTACCAAGAGACCCAGTACTTC

J gene: TRBJ1-2
clone size: NA
V gene: TRBV2
D gene: NA
CDR3 protein: CASSEQGFYGYTF
CDR3 DNA: TGTGCCAGCAGTGAGCAGGGGTTCTATGGCTACACCTTC

J gene: TRBJ2-4
clone size: few
V gene: TRBV12-3/TRBV12-4
D gene: NA
CDR3 protein: CASSLLRTAKGGNIQYF
CDR3 DNA: TGTGCCAGCAGTCTATTACGGACGGCCAAAGGAGGGAACATTCAGTACTTC

J gene: TRBJ2-1
clone size: NA
V gene: TRBV6-5
D gene: NA
CDR3 protein: CASSYSMKPLYNEQFF
CDR3 DNA: TGTGCGAGCAGTTACTCGATGAAACCTCTATACAATGAGCAGTTCTTC

J gene: TRBJ1-5
clone size: NA
V gene: TRBV7-2
D gene: TRBD1
CDR3 protein: CASSPGGADHQPQHF
CDR3 DNA: TGTGCCAGCAGCCCAGGGGGCGCGGATCATCAGCCCCAGCATTTT

J gene: TRBJ2-1
clone size: NA
V gene: TRBV20-1
D gene: NA
CDR3 protein: CSASNRERYNEQFF
CDR3 DNA: TGCAGTGCTAGTAATAGGGAGCGATACAATGAGCAGTTCTTC

J gene: TRBJ2-1
clone size: NA
V gene: TRBV5-1
D gene: TRBD1
CDR3 protein: CASSRDRVDNEQFF
CDR3 DNA: TGCGCCAGCAGCCGGGACAGGGTCGACAATGAGCAGTTCTTC

J gene: TRBJ2-5
clone size: NA
V gene: TRBV9
D gene: NA
CDR3 protein: CASSVAGSQETQYF
CDR3 DNA: TGTGCCAGCAGCGTCGCCGGGTCCCAAGAGACCCAGTACTTC

J gene: TRBJ2-3
clone size: NA
V gene: TRBV13
D gene: NA
CDR3 protein: CASRSGTQTTDTQYF
CDR3 DNA: TGTGCCAGCAGATCCGGGACTCAGACCACAGATACGCAGTATTTT

J gene: TRBJ2-3
clone size: NA
V gene: TRBV6-5
D gene: NA
CDR3 protein: CASSRGPPGITDTQYF
CDR3 DNA: TGTGCCAGCAGTAGGGGACCCCCGGGGATCACAGATACGCAGTATTTT

J gene: TRBJ1-5
clone size: once
V gene: TRBV4-1
D gene: NA
CDR3 protein: CASSQDRQKNQPQHF
CDR3 DNA: TGCGCCAGCAGCCAAGATAGGCAGAAGAATCAGCCCCAGCATTTT

J gene: TRBJ2-3
clone size: few
V gene: TRBV9
D gene: TRBD2
CDR3 protein: CASSVGLAGLTDTQYF
CDR3 DNA: TGTGCCAGCAGCGTAGGACTAGCGGGCCTCACAGATACGCAGTATTTT

J gene: TRBJ1-5
clone size: many
V gene: TRBV5-1
D gene: NA
CDR3 protein: CASSFDSNQPQHF
CDR3 DNA: TGTGCCAGCAGCTTCGATAGCAATCAGCCCCAGCATTTT

J gene: TRBJ2-5
clone size: few
V gene: TRBV6-5
D gene: TRBD2
CDR3 protein: CASRRGGEQYF
CDR3 DNA: TGTGCCAGCAGGCGGGGGGGGGAGCAGTACTTC

J gene: TRBJ2-7
clone size: NA
V gene: TRBV10-3
D gene: TRBD1
CDR3 protein: CAIREGQGHYEQYF
CDR3 DNA: TGTGCCATCAGGGAGGGACAGGGGCACTACGAGCAGTACTTC

J gene: TRBJ2-5
clone size: few
V gene: TRBV29-1
D gene: TRBD2
CDR3 protein: CSVELTSGSRETQYF
CDR3 DNA: TGCAGCGTTGAATTGACTAGCGGGAGCCGAGAGACCCAGTACTTC

J gene: TRBJ2-7
clone size: NA
V gene: TRBV10-3
D gene: NA
CDR3 protein: CAISESWGREGTYEQYF
CDR3 DNA: TGTGCCATCAGTGAGTCTTGGGGCAGGGAAGGCACCTACGAGCAGTACTTC

J gene: TRBJ2-1
clone size: few
V gene: TRBV7-2
D gene: NA
CDR3 protein: CASSPRTWAYNEQFF
CDR3 DNA: TGTGCCAGCAGCCCCCGGACCTGGGCCTACAATGAGCAGTTCTTC

J gene: TRBJ2-1
clone size: NA
V gene: TRBV5-1
D gene: TRBD1
CDR3 protein: CASSSTGLTYNEQFF
CDR3 DNA: TGCGCCAGCAGCTCGACAGGGTTGACCTACAATGAGCAGTTCTTC

J gene: TRBJ2-1
clone size: NA
V gene: TRBV7-6
D gene: NA
CDR3 protein: CASSYDIGGDEQFF
CDR3 DNA: TGTGCCAGCAGCTACGACATCGGTGGGGATGAGCAGTTCTTC

J gene: TRBJ1-2
clone size: NA
V gene: TRBV27
D gene: NA
CDR3 protein: CASSGAGPIFGYTF
CDR3 DNA: TGTGCCAGCAGTGGGGCGGGGCCGATATTCGGCTACACCTTC

J gene: TRBJ2-3
clone size: many
V gene: TRBV11-3
D gene: TRBD1
CDR3 protein: CASSPGTGGADTQYF
CDR3 DNA: TGTGCCAGCAGCCCCGGGACAGGGGGCGCAGATACGCAGTATTTT

J gene: TRBJ2-7
clone size: NA
V gene: TRBV5-1
D gene: TRBD2
CDR3 protein: CASSLAGGPTYEQYF
CDR3 DNA: TGCGCCAGCAGCTTGGCGGGAGGACCAACCTACGAGCAGTACTTC

J gene: TRBJ2-1
clone size: many
V gene: TRBV7-8
D gene: TRBD1
CDR3 protein: CASSHSRTQGRLSYNEQFF
CDR3 DNA: TGTGCCAGCAGCCATAGCCGAACACAGGGGAGACTTTCCTACAATGAGCAGTTCTTC

J gene: TRBJ2-1
clone size: few
V gene: TRBV5-1
D gene: NA
CDR3 protein: CASSLDTNEQFF
CDR3 DNA: TGCGCCAGCAGCTTGGATACAAATGAGCAGTTCTTC

J gene: TRBJ2-1
clone size: NA
V gene: TRBV7-9
D gene: TRBD2
CDR3 protein: CASSGGLAGFDEQFF
CDR3 DNA: TGTGCCAGCAGCGGGGGACTAGCGGGATTCGATGAGCAGTTCTTC

J gene: TRBJ2-3
clone size: NA
V gene: TRBV2
D gene: TRBD2
CDR3 protein: CASTEGLDRSDTQYF
CDR3 DNA: TGTGCCAGCACCGAGGGACTAGATCGGTCAGATACGCAGTATTTT

J gene: TRBJ2-1
clone size: NA
V gene: TRBV6-6
D gene: NA
CDR3 protein: CASGSLNEQFF
CDR3 DNA: TGTGCCAGCGGGTCTCTCAATGAGCAGTTCTTC

J gene: TRBJ1-2
clone size: NA
V gene: TRBV7-9
D gene: NA
CDR3 protein: CASSLGQYLRGYTF
CDR3 DNA: TGTGCCAGCAGCTTAGGACAGTACCTGCGTGGCTACACCTTC

J gene: TRBJ2-5
clone size: NA
V gene: TRBV24-1
D gene: TRBD1
CDR3 protein: CATSTLWTGLETQYF
CDR3 DNA: TGTGCCACCAGTACCCTCTGGACAGGGCTAGAGACCCAGTACTTC

J gene: TRBJ2-1
clone size: few
V gene: TRBV29-1
D gene: TRBD2
CDR3 protein: CSAVERERGNEQFF
CDR3 DNA: TGCAGCGCTGTCGAGCGGGAGCGAGGGAATGAGCAGTTCTTC

J gene: TRBJ2-1
clone size: few
V gene: TRBV7-2
D gene: NA
CDR3 protein: CASSLQSGEQFF
CDR3 DNA: TGTGCCAGCAGCTTGCAGAGCGGTGAGCAGTTCTTC

J gene: TRBJ2-5
clone size: NA
V gene: TRBV12-3/TRBV12-4
D gene: TRBD1
CDR3 protein: CASRTGQGETQYF
CDR3 DNA: TGTGCCAGCAGGACCGGACAGGGGGAGACCCAGTACTTC

J gene: TRBJ2-7
clone size: NA
V gene: TRBV7-9
D gene: NA
CDR3 protein: CASRSPLAPLLDEQYF
CDR3 DNA: TGTGCCAGTCGGTCCCCCCTTGCGCCCCTCTTAGATGAGCAGTACTTC

J gene: TRBJ2-1
clone size: NA
V gene: TRBV12-3/TRBV12-4
D gene: TRBD1
CDR3 protein: CASRLGQGARNNEQFF
CDR3 DNA: TGTGCCAGCAGACTTGGACAGGGGGCGCGAAACAATGAGCAGTTCTTC

J gene: TRBJ2-3
clone size: many
V gene: TRBV7-3
D gene: NA
CDR3 protein: CASSLSGGADTQYF
CDR3 DNA: TGTGCCAGCAGCTTAAGTGGAGGGGCAGATACGCAGTATTTT

J gene: TRBJ2-1
clone size: NA
V gene: TRBV6-2/TRBV6-3
D gene: NA
CDR3 protein: CASRRILAYNEQFF
CDR3 DNA: TGTGCCAGCCGGCGGATCCTCGCCTACAATGAGCAGTTCTTC

J gene: TRBJ2-7
clone size: few
V gene: TRBV28
D gene: NA
CDR3 protein: CASRLGYEQYF
CDR3 DNA: TGTGCCAGCCGACTAGGATACGAGCAGTACTTC